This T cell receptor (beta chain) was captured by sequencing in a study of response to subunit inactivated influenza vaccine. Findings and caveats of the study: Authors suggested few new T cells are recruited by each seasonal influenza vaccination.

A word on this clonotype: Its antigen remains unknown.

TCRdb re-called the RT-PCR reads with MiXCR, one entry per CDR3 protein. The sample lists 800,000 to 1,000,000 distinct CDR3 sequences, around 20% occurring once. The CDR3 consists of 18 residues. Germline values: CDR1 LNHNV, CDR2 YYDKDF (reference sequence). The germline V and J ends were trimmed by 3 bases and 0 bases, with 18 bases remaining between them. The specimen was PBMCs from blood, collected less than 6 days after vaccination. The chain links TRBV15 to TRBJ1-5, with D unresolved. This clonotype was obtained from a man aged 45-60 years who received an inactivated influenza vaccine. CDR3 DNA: TGTGCCACCAGCAGTCTAGGACGGCTTCTTTATAGCAATCAGCCCCAGCATTTT. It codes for CATSSLGRLLYSNQPQHF.